Sequencing of this T cell receptor beta chain was carried out in a study of blood T cell repertoires in COVID-19. Study-level information: The United States, Italy and Spain supplied acute and convalescent COVID-19 samples. The cDNA or gDNA used as material had been derived from T cells, B-cell-depleted T cells, or PBMCs.

V gave up 5 bases and J gave up 7 bases; unmatched junction bases: 16. The CDR3 sequence is 18 residues long. Germline CDR1 reads MNHNY; CDR2 reads SVGAGI (reference sequence). Per the original data handling: Researchers report that nucleated cell counts were estimated from reference gene primer amplification. This table comes from immunoSEQ multiplex PCR, and its TCRdb copy is limited to in-frame clones, with some not included. That table furnishes V, J and clone size, whereas the DNA furnished D and trimming. The sample carries 290,000 or so clones, around 90% recorded once. The rearrangement joins TRBV6-6 to TRBJ1-6, with 8 bases identical to TRBD1. The TCR comes from a man between 18 and 29 years old with active or convalescent COVID-19. Sample: peripheral blood. The CDR3 bases are TGTGCCAGCAGTCCACACACTACCGGGACAGGTTACAATTCACCCCTCCACTTT. Its protein is CASSPHTTGTGYNSPLHF.